This T cell receptor (beta chain) derives from a study of shared clonotypes between healthy human individuals (dated by TCRdb to 2020 to 2022). The study in broad terms: A couple of women and a few men aged 18 to 49 years were included in the cohort. For each donor, CD4 naive and CD4 memory were each given three plates, CD8 naive was given two plates, and CD8 memory was given one plate. The study deeply sequenced blood TCR repertoires of five healthy adults to estimate repertoire size and the extent of clonotype sharing between individuals. Different laboratories and diverse techniques were used to prepare libraries and sequence TCR repertoires, to increase sequencing depth and limit assay-specific biases. Between about 0.94 and 8.9 billion PBMCs per donor were obtained by leukapheresis. General findings and caveats noted by the study authors: The genetic and exposure-history diversity represented was limited by the small number of donors. Compared with non-shared clonotypes, the clonotypes found in all four sorted-subset donors had higher generation probabilities. Even with the large sequencing depth, rarefaction of the sorted-subset datasets indicated that sequencing was incomplete. Sampling was limited to blood, and TCR repertoires in tissue likely differ from TCR repertoires in blood. When a handful of donors were compared, the shared fraction of clonotypes was roughly 4.8% for naive CD4, over 3% for naive CD8, more than 2% for memory CD4, and 0.4% for memory CD8. Based on pairwise subsampling, the degree of clonotype sharing among donors was expected to be affected by sequencing depth. Larger estimated clonotype richness was generally found for naive subsets than for memory subsets.

Healthy HIV-negative adults with no recently reported acute infections or vaccinations were included as donors. Every donor was a Caucasian adult living in Nashville, Tennessee, USA. Magnetic negative selection was used to enrich CD4+ T cells, after which naive cells were positively selected on CD45RA and the negative fraction became the memory subset. Blood was collected by leukapheresis, and PBMCs were isolated by Ficoll-Histopaque density gradient centrifugation and then cryopreserved in liquid nitrogen vapor phase. Analytical flow cytometry was used to check the purity and quantity of each magnetically sorted T cell population. Genomic DNA was isolated from every sorted fraction and measured by UV absorbance on a Nanodrop 2000c. From a lookup of the germline V gene, CDR1 and CDR2 are SGHNT and YENEEA. V is cut by 0 bases and J by 9 bases, and the space between the germline ends is 12 bases. From its cysteine to its phenylalanine, the CDR3 spans 13 amino acids. Solely the CDR3 DNA is kept, with 39 bases framed from the first base.

Concerning this clone itself: The antigen it binds to is not known. Base qualities are not recorded, but no much larger clone differs from it by a single base.

TCR CDR3 regions were amplified from genomic DNA by multiplex PCR using the deep immunoSEQ assay. Extracted genomic DNA from each cell subset was distributed evenly across all wells of several immunoSEQ 96-well plates, and each plate was treated as a replicate. For sorted subsets, about 0.2 ug genomic DNA, equal to 30,000 or so T cell genomes, was loaded into each replicate PCR. Purified libraries were quantified with a Qubit 3.0 fluorometer, sized on a Bioanalyzer 2100, and re-quantified with the KAPA Library Quantification kit. Each immunoSEQ 96-well plate was sequenced on its own single-read 150-cycle Illumina NextSeq 550 flow cell. On the study's bioinformatics: The immunoSEQ output contained only junctional sequences without quality scores, so filtering could not match that applied to full-length reads. To assign V/J genes and CDR3, sequences were annotated against IMGT germline references using PyIR, a Python wrapper for IgBLAST v1.9. Reads with weak V/J assignments (E-value above 1e-6), missing CDR3, stop codons, out-of-frame junctions, or ambiguous translated residues were removed. V3J clonotypes were defined as sequences sharing the same inferred V gene, J gene, and CDR3 amino acid sequence. Percentage overlap between repertoires was computed as shared unique clonotypes divided by the size of the smaller repertoire. Repertoire richness was assessed with RTK rarefaction, the Chao1 estimator, and Recon v2.1 estimates of unobserved clonotypes. Generation probabilities were computed with OLGA for all TCRbeta clonotypes obtained by the gDNA method from several donors. The table comes from immuneACCESS by way of TCRdb, which keeps in-frame sequences with V and J called. Part of the clones is missing from these tables; in studies checked, under half for an unresolved V gene and the rest for unknown reasons. The V and J calls and clone size come from that table; D and trimming were worked out from the DNA. The sample table lists around 720,000 clones, around 73% of them with a count of one. The ten largest clones capture 1.5% to 2% of the sample.

The rearranged segments are TRBV11-3 and TRBJ2-7, with TRBD1 tentatively as D gene (5 bases match). The sequence derives from a woman under 40 in good health. The specimen was memory CD4+ T cells sorted from blood. Read against the paper, the sample's cell subset or site label means: CD45RA-negative fraction. The CDR3 loop reads CASSLEAGHRQYF. The DNA sequence reads TGTGCCAGCAGCTTAGAGGCAGGGCACAGGCAGTACTTC.